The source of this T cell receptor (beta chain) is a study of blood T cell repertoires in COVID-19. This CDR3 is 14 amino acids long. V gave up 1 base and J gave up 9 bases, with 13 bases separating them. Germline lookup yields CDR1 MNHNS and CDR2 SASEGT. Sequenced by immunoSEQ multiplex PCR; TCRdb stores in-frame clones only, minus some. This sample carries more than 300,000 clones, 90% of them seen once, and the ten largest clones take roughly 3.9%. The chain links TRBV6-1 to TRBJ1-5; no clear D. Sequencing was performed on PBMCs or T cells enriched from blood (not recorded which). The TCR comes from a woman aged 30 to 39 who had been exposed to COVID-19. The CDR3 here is CASSEEPYNGPQHF. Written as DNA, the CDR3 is TGTGCCAGCAGTGAAGAACCTTATAACGGGCCCCAGCATTTT.